What follows is one T cell receptor beta chain and its context. The antigen remains unidentified. The CDR3 totals 14 residues. V was cut by 0 bases and J by 4 bases, with 9 bases left in between. Germline V CDR1 and CDR2: MNHEY, SMNVEV (reference sequence). These data come from a study of cytomegalovirus exposure and HLA in healthy donors. The method was immunoSEQ multiplex PCR; TCRdb's version includes in-frame clones alone and lacks a portion of them. The repertoire includes about 130,000 clones, just under 85% of them detected once, and around 27% sits in the top ten. Findings of the study overall: It was found in a later analysis that first-cohort TCR clusters tended to co-occur in the 130 or so validation repertoires.

Sequences were obtained from PBMCs. This TCR came from a man aged 25 to 40 in good health and CMV-seropositive. This sequence joins TRBV27 and TRBJ1-1, with a tentative D call TRBD1 (5 bases). CDR3 amino acids: CASSLSPGVTEAFF. The CDR3 DNA reads TGTGCCAGCAGTTTATCGCCGGGGGTCACTGAAGCTTTCTTT.